The source of this TCR beta chain is a study of vaccination and CD4 T cells after COVID-19. Cultured CD4+ T-cell DNA underwent Oncomine TCR Beta short-read sequencing. TCRdb re-derived calls from the PCR reads in MiXCR, one entry per CDR3 protein. The sample consists of tens of thousands of distinct CDR3 sequences, around two fifths of them appearing once. Regarding time point: late sampling 161 to 241 days after vaccination in three convalescent patients. As for treatment: approximately nine-day PBMC culture with coronavirus spike peptide pools or control peptides (ViraFEST assay). The CDR3 extends over 17 amino acids. V was pared by 2 bases and J by 2 bases, with 22 bases between. The germline V gene has CDR1 DFQATT and CDR2 SNEGSKA (reference sequence). This clonotype appeared a few times. What it binds is not known.

The rearrangement joins TRBV20-1 to TRBJ2-7; a possible D gene is TRBD2 (6 bases). The sample here was CD4+ T cells from blood, cultured in vitro, taken about 7 months after SARS-CoV-2 vaccination. This clonotype was sampled from a human donor who had recovered from COVID-19. CDR3 nucleotide sequence: TGCAGTGCTAGACAGGCCCCCAAACTAGCAACCGCCTACGAGCAGTACTTC. Its translation is CSARQAPKLATAYEQYF.